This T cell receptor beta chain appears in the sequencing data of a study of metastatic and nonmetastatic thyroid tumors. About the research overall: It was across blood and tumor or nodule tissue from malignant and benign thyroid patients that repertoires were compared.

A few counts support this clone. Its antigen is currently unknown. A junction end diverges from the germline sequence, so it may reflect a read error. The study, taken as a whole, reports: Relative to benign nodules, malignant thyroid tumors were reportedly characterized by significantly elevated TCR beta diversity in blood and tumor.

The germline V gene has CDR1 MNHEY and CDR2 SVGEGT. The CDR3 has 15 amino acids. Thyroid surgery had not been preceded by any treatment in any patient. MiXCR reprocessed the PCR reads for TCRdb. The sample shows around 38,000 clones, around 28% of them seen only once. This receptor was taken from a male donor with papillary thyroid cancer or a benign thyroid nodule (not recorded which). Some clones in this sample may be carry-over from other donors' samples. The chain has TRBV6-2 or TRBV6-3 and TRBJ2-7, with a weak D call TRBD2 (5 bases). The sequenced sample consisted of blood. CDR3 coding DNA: TGTGACAGCAGCGACATCGGGAAGGCTTTCCACGAGCAGTACTTC. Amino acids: CDSSDIGKAFHEQYF.